This T cell receptor (beta chain) was observed in a study of blood T cell repertoires in COVID-19. Turning to the study itself: The analysed material was cDNA or gDNA that came from T cells, B-cell-depleted T cells, or PBMCs.

Per the germline V gene, CDR1 is GTSNPN and CDR2 is SVGIG (reference sequence). V was pared by 5 bases and J by 2 bases, with 5 bases between. This CDR3 is 11 amino acids long. Data came from immunoSEQ multiplex PCR; TCRdb stores just in-frame clones and leaves some out. The sample has more than 250,000 clones; 80% to 90% are singletons. The study recruited people aged about 18 to 89 years across around 23 US areas. Assignments of participants to cohorts depended upon their own reported clinical history. Sequenced: PBMCs or T cells enriched from blood (not recorded which). This chain connects TRBV30 to TRBJ2-3, with D hard to call. The receptor was isolated from a woman aged 18-29 years who had recovered from COVID-19. CDR3 nucleotides: TGTGCCTGGGACTCCACAGATACGCAGTATTTT. It specifies CAWDSTDTQYF.